This T cell receptor (beta chain) comes out of a study of OX40 agonist ivuxolimab in advanced cancers. Study details: Ivuxolimab was delivered to patients intravenously every 2 weeks at doses spanning 0.01 to 10 mg/kg. Among those treated, three patients had partial responses, one with hepatocellular carcinoma and two with cutaneous melanoma. Study-level findings and limits: Expanded clones were, on average, more numerous among CD8+ T cells than CD4+.

CDR1 and CDR2 from the germline V gene are SGHVS and FQNEAQ. The V end was cut by 6 bases, the J end by 0 bases, with 12 bases between. CDR3 length: 14 residues. A remark on this clone: Its antigen is as yet unknown.

The protocol was immunoSEQ multiplex PCR, while the TCRdb copy is restricted to in-frame clones and leaves out a portion. The table lists 80,000 to 100,000 clones, approximately 93% of them singletons, with 0.15% to 0.2% in the top ten. The gene calls are TRBV7-8 and TRBJ2-7; D is possibly TRBD1 (6 bases). This clonotype was obtained from an adult with an advanced solid tumor such as melanoma, head and neck, liver or kidney cancer. The sequencing used CD4+ or CD8+ T cells sorted from blood, collected in a trial of the OX40 agonist ivuxolimab. CDR3 DNA sequence: TGTGCCAGCAGTCAGGGGCTAGCCTCCTACGAGCAGTACTTC. This translates into CASSQGLASYEQYF.